The 21 T cell receptor beta chains in this list originate from one sample, sequenced in a study of Ad26.COV2.S vaccination and SARS-CoV-2 variants (dated by TCRdb to about 2021). The treatment or condition label here, explained by the study, means: some 20 received Ad26.COV2.S at low or high dose, single or two shots; five or six received placebo; per-sample allocation not given. Repertoires of vaccine and placebo recipients were sequenced from samples taken on day 63 after the first injection. The library came from the immunoSEQ multiplex PCR assay. TCRdb re-hosts the immuneACCESS table, in-frame sequences only. Its copies lack some clones; in the studies checked, an unresolved V gene accounts for under half of them, and the cause for the rest is not known. This sample lists over 350,000 clones; 80% to 90% were detected once. The top ten clones comprise more than 3% of the sample. The specimen comprised peripheral blood, sampled in a trial of Ad26.COV2.S vaccine versus placebo. The source of these receptors is a person between 18 and 60 years old who received the Ad26.COV2.S COVID-19 vaccine or a placebo.

The rearrangement uses TRBV7-2 and TRBJ1-5, with D maybe TRBD1 (5 bases). The CDR3 covers 15 residues. V was pared by 2 bases and J by 5 bases, with 13 bases between. Germline values: CDR1 SGHTA, CDR2 FQGNSA. The CDR3 loop reads CASSLSGNDHQPQHF. Written as DNA, the CDR3 is TGTGCCAGCAGCTTATCAGGGAACGACCATCAGCCCCAGCATTTT.

This chain joins TRBV9 and TRBJ1-6; no firm D call. From germline, CDR1 is SGDLS and CDR2 YYNGEE. The CDR3 runs 14 residues. The V and J ends lost 2 bases and 6 bases respectively, with 9 bases between them. DNA for the CDR3: TGTGCCAGCAGCGTTAAGGAGGTTAATTCACCCCTCCACTTT. This encodes CASSVKEVNSPLHF.

This sequence joins TRBV6-6 and TRBJ2-5; 7 bases match TRBD1. The CDR3 has 11 residues. The V gene's germline CDR1 is MNHNY and CDR2 SVGAGI (reference sequence). CDR3 sequence: CVSGTVETQYF. The CDR3, as DNA: TGTGTTTCCGGGACAGTGGAGACCCAGTACTTC.

This clone was seen only once. CDR3 amino acids: CASSHRTTHTDTQYF. Written as DNA, the CDR3 is TGTGCCAGCAGCCACAGGACTACCCACACAGATACGCAGTATTTT. The genes are TRBV3-1 (or the pseudogene TRBV3-2) and TRBJ2-3, with D perhaps TRBD2 (6 bases). The V gene lost 3 bases and the J gene lost 2 bases, with 12 bases spanning the gap. The CDR3 sequence is 15 residues long. Germline V CDR1 and CDR2: LGHDT, YNNKEL (reference sequence).

The CDR3: CASRSGPGMGTDTQYF. The CDR3 DNA is TGTGCCAGCAGATCAGGTCCCGGGATGGGAACAGATACGCAGTATTTT. The rearrangement links TRBV11-2 to TRBJ2-3; possibly TRBD2 for D (5 bases). The CDR3 is 16 amino acids. CDR1 and CDR2 from the germline V gene are SGHAT and FQNNGV. V was pared by 6 bases and J by 3 bases, with 19 bases between.

This chain links TRBV7-9 with TRBJ1-3, with a possible D match to TRBD1 (5 bases). Germline V CDR1 and CDR2: SEHNR, FQNEAQ (reference sequence). This CDR3 is 16 amino acids long. The ends were cut back, 5 bases at V and 3 bases at J, with 17 bases in the middle. CDR3 DNA sequence: TGTGCCAGCAGCCTTCTTCTGGGGGTTTATGGAAACACCATATATTTT. Amino acids: CASSLLLGVYGNTIYF.

V is TRBV28 and J is TRBJ1-1, with TRBD1 identical over 9 bases. The CDR3 consists of 13 residues. The germline V gene has CDR1 MDHEN and CDR2 SYDVKM. V dropped 5 bases and J dropped 14; count of bases not matched to a gene: 12. This CDR3 is CASSKQGAISPFF. The CDR3 DNA follows: TGTGCCAGCAGTAAACAGGGGGCGATAAGTCCCTTCTTT.

The rearrangement uses TRBV30 and TRBJ1-2; 10 positions match TRBD1. Losses at the gene ends were 5 bases for V and 8 bases for J; bases not matched to a gene: 8. Looked up from germline, CDR1 is GTSNPN and CDR2 is SVGIG (reference sequence). This CDR3 spans 13 amino acids. CDR3 residues: CAWDRGRLSGYTF. DNA of the CDR3: TGTGCCTGGGACAGGGGGCGGTTGTCAGGCTACACCTTC.

This clone occurred once. The rearrangement links TRBV7-9 to TRBJ2-3; TRBD1 matches at 7 bases. The CDR3 is 15 amino acids. V shed 2 bases and J 5 bases; nucleotides not matched to a gene: 7. In germline, CDR1 is SEHNR, CDR2 FQNEAQ (reference sequence). This CDR3 reads CASSLTGEFGDTQYF. Written as DNA, the CDR3 is TGTGCCAGCAGCTTAACAGGGGAGTTTGGAGATACGCAGTATTTT.

The chain employs TRBV10-2 and TRBJ1-2; 10 bases line up with TRBD1. Trimming cost V 7 bases and J 8 bases; bases outside gene matches: 7. Germline CDR1 WSHSY, CDR2 SAAADI. The length of the CDR3 is 13 residues. The CDR3 DNA is TGCGCCAGCACCCACCGGGACAGGGGAGGCTACACCTTC. Its protein product is CASTHRDRGGYTF.

This clone was counted only a few times. This rearrangement joins TRBV11-2 to TRBJ2-7; D is undetermined. The length of the CDR3 is 11 residues. CDR1 is SGHAT and CDR2 is FQNNGV in the germline V gene. Trimming took 7 bases from V and 6 from J, leaving 10 bases between them. The CDR3 spells CASTLQSEQYF. In DNA, the CDR3 is TGTGCCAGCACCTTGCAATCCGAGCAGTACTTC.

The rearrangement links TRBV6-6 to TRBJ2-3; maybe TRBD2 (5 bases). In germline, CDR1 is MNHNY, CDR2 SVGAGI (reference sequence). The V end was cut by 8 bases, the J end by 0 bases, with 18 bases between. The CDR3 spans 16 residues. The CDR3 DNA sequence: TGTGCCAGCCCCCCCGGAGGCGGGTCTAGCACAGATACGCAGTATTTT. Its translation is CASPPGGGSSTDTQYF.

The CDR3 reads CASSLLGQGSTEAFF. Here the CDR3 DNA reads TGTGCCAGTAGTCTATTGGGACAGGGGAGCACTGAAGCTTTCTTT. The chain recombines TRBV19 with TRBJ1-1; 10 bases line up with TRBD1. The germline V gene encodes CDR1 LNHDA and CDR2 SQIVND (reference sequence). The CDR3 is made up of 15 amino acids. V shed 5 bases and J 4 bases; nucleotides not matched to a gene: 7.

The rearrangement uses TRBV27 and TRBJ2-1; 8 positions match TRBD2. The CDR3 length is 15 residues. V lost 7 bases and J lost 0; bases outside the gene matches: 5. CDR1 is MNHEY, CDR2 SMNVEV, per germline (reference sequence). CDR3 region: CASTPGTSSYNEQFF. Written as DNA, the CDR3 is TGTGCCAGCACTCCCGGGACTAGCTCCTACAATGAGCAGTTCTTC.

This sequence joins TRBV4-1 and TRBJ1-3, with 7 bases aligning to TRBD1. After removal of 0 bases from V and 0 bases from J, the junction contained 8 bases not matched to a gene. From germline, CDR1 is MGHRA and CDR2 YSYEKL. The CDR3 covers 18 residues. The CDR3 DNA follows: TGCGCCAGCAGCCAAGAGGCAGGGGGATCATCCTCTGGAAACACCATATATTTT. It encodes CASSQEAGGSSSGNTIYF.

This clone was seen only once. CDR3 loop: CASSQLTGGSYNEQFF. DNA for the CDR3: TGTGCCAGCAGCCAACTAACGGGGGGGTCCTACAATGAGCAGTTCTTC. V and J are TRBV3-1 (or the pseudogene TRBV3-2) and TRBJ2-1; 8 bases are a match to TRBD2. V lost 2 bases and J lost 1; bases outside the gene matches: 4. Germline CDR1 and CDR2: LGHDT and YNNKEL (reference sequence). The CDR3 has 16 amino acids.

The chain links TRBV10-3 to TRBJ2-1, with 9 bases that match TRBD2. Trimming cost V 6 bases and J 8 bases; bases outside gene matches: 5. CDR3 length: 13 amino acids. In germline, CDR1 is ENHRY, CDR2 SYGVKD. For the CDR3, the DNA is TGTGCCATCAGGCGGGAGGGGCTGGATGAGCAGTTCTTC. Translation: CAIRREGLDEQFF.

V gene TRBV5-1 combines with J gene TRBJ2-3, with D possibly TRBD1 on 5 matching bases. This CDR3 is 16 amino acids long. Germline V gene data show CDR1 as SGHRS and CDR2 as YFSETQ. V shed 1 base and J shed 1 base, with 13 bases lying between them. CDR3 region: CASSLPQGIRTDTQYF. The CDR3 DNA follows: TGCGCCAGCAGCTTGCCTCAGGGTATACGCACAGATACGCAGTATTTT.

This chain connects TRBV19 to TRBJ1-3, with D uncertain. Looked up from germline, CDR1 is LNHDA and CDR2 is SQIVND (reference sequence). There are 17 residues in the CDR3. The V end was cut by 6 bases, the J end by 3 bases, with 21 bases between. The CDR3 is CASSSSAQVSGGNTIYF. The CDR3 region has the DNA TGTGCCAGTAGCAGCTCGGCTCAGGTCTCAGGTGGAAACACCATATATTTT.

The chain combines TRBV2 with TRBJ1-1; no definite D call. The V and J ends lost 3 bases and 8 bases respectively, with 10 bases between them. The length of the CDR3 is 12 residues. The germline gives CDR1 SNHLY, CDR2 FYNNEI. Written as DNA, the CDR3 is TGTGCCAGCAGTGATCGTGGGCCCGAAGCTTTCTTT. As protein: CASSDRGPEAFF.

The table lists this clone with a few counts. The chain recombines TRBV7-9 with TRBJ2-7; perhaps TRBD2 as D (6 bases). Germline-derived CDR1 and CDR2 are SEHNR and FQNEAQ (reference sequence). This CDR3 contains 11 residues. V was shortened by 3 bases and J by 12 bases, with 12 bases between the two germline ends. The CDR3 loop reads CASSFLGRWYF. In DNA, the CDR3 is TGTGCCAGCAGCTTTCTGGGGAGGTGGTACTTC.